Listed here are 20 T cell receptor beta chains from one sample, sequenced in a study of CD8 T cells in ankylosing spondylitis (dated by TCRdb to about 2017). The investigation overall reported the following: A TCR beta motif of fewer than 10 highly homologous amino acid variants appeared characteristic of blood from ankylosing spondylitis patients.

These receptors lack a known antigen. The protocol used for the library was 5' RACE. Sequencing took place on an Illumina HiSeq 2500. TCRdb applied fastp at Q25 and MiXCR to the public reads, then kept only in-frame beta chains. Each record represents a unique CDR3 protein, reported with the most common genes and DNA among its rows. The sample table records fewer than 550,000 distinct CDR3 sequences; 5.3% of these occur just once. The ten largest make up around 3.5% of the sample. The sample consisted of blood, either unsorted or a sorted T cell fraction (not recorded which). The source is a male donor with ankylosing spondylitis.

The sample holds many counts of this clonotype. The gene calls are TRBV7-2 and TRBJ1-4, with D uncertain. This CDR3 is 15 amino acids long. V lost 2 bases, J lost 0 bases, and 7 bases lay in between. Germline CDR1 and CDR2: SGHTA and FQGNSA. Written as DNA, the CDR3 is TGTGCCAGCAGCTTATGGGTAGCAACTAATGAAAAACTGTTTTTT. Translating it yields CASSLWVATNEKLFF.

This clonotype was seen at least ten times. This sequence joins TRBV12-3 or TRBV12-4 and TRBJ2-1; D might be TRBD1 or TRBD2, each matching 6 bases. The V end lost 1 base, the J end lost 8 bases, and 9 bases lay between the germline ends. The CDR3 length is 13 residues. The CDR3 here is CASSLVGGHEQFF. The DNA for the CDR3 is TGTGCCAGCAGTTTAGTGGGGGGCCATGAGCAGTTCTTC.

This clonotype was recorded many times. This chain uses TRBV20-1 with TRBJ2-1; D uncertain. Germline loops: CDR1 DFQATT, CDR2 SNEGSKA (reference sequence). V lost 5 bases and J lost 8, with 16 bases in between. The CDR3 runs to 13 residues. The CDR3, as DNA: TGCAGTGCTCCTTGGTCGGGTTTCTATGAGCAGTTCTTC. This translates into CSAPWSGFYEQFF.

This clonotype was seen at least ten times. V and J are TRBV7-2 and TRBJ1-5, with 7 bases identical to TRBD1. The germline V gene encodes CDR1 SGHTA and CDR2 FQGNSA. The CDR3 runs to 14 residues. The V and J ends lost 1 base and 7 bases, in that order; junction bases with no gene match: 4. CDR3 amino acids: CASSLDDREQPQHF. DNA of the CDR3: TGTGCCAGCAGCTTAGACGACAGGGAACAGCCCCAGCATTTT.

In its sample, this clonotype was seen a few times. The genes are TRBV4-3 and TRBJ2-7, with 10 bases fitting TRBD1. With V trimmed by 0 bases and J by 5 bases, 7 bases remained unmatched. The germline gives CDR1 LGHNA, CDR2 YSLEER. There are 16 residues in the CDR3. The CDR3 loop is CASSQDPGQGDHEQYF. The CDR3 DNA reads TGCGCCAGCAGCCAAGATCCCGGACAGGGGGACCACGAGCAGTACTTC.

The chain employs TRBV20-1 and TRBJ2-3; 7 nucleotides line up with TRBD2. Germline CDR1 and CDR2: DFQATT and SNEGSKA (reference sequence). CDR3 length equals 14 residues. Trimming took 7 bases from V and 5 from J; bases not matched to a gene: 12. The CDR3 sequence is CSGLTSPNGDTQYF. The DNA of the CDR3 is TGCAGTGGACTGACTAGCCCGAACGGAGATACGCAGTATTTT.

This clonotype was counted at least ten times. The chain employs TRBV6-2 or TRBV6-3 and TRBJ1-2; 10 bases are a match to TRBD1. The CDR3 runs to 14 residues. Germline CDR1 MNHEY, CDR2 SVGEGT. J gave up 3 bases and V 4 bases, and 2 bases lay outside the gene matches. The CDR3 reads CASSSGTGDYGYTF. In nucleotides, the CDR3 is TGTGCCAGCAGTTCCGGGACAGGGGACTATGGCTACACCTTC.

This clonotype was counted many times. The rearrangement joins TRBV4-1 to TRBJ2-1, with D possibly being TRBD1 (5 bases). Deletions cut 1 base from V and 3 bases from J, with 16 bases between. This CDR3 region has 17 residues. Per germline, CDR1 MGHRA and CDR2 YSYEKL. The chain's CDR3 is CASSQAVQGLHYNEQFF. The CDR3 DNA reads as TGCGCCAGCAGCCAAGCGGTTCAGGGTCTCCACTACAATGAGCAGTTCTTC.

This clonotype was recorded a few times. V and J are TRBV3-1 and TRBJ2-5, with D hard to call. Trimming pared 3 bases from V and 4 bases from J, leaving 9 bases between. Germline V gene sequence: CDR1 LGHDT, CDR2 YNNKEL (reference sequence). CDR3 length equals 13 residues. The CDR3 DNA reads TGTGCCAGCAGCCACGCAAGGGTAGAGACCCAGTACTTC. It is translated as CASSHARVETQYF.

This clonotype was seen at least ten times. The rearrangement joins TRBV7-9 to TRBJ2-3, with D possibly TRBD1 on 6 matching bases. This CDR3 has 13 amino acids. Germline values: CDR1 SEHNR, CDR2 FQNEAQ (reference sequence). Trimming removed 8 bases from V and 4 bases from J, with 13 bases in between. This CDR3 is CASSLGAADTQYF. CDR3 in DNA: TGTGCCAGCTCCCTGGGGGCCGCAGATACGCAGTATTTT.

This clonotype was detected many times. The V gene is TRBV5-1, the J gene TRBJ2-7; 8 positions agree with TRBD1. This CDR3 region has 15 residues. After removal of 3 bases from V and 0 bases from J, the junction contained 5 bases not matched to a gene. Germline CDR1 SGHRS, CDR2 YFSETQ. CDR3 DNA: TGCGCCAGCAGCTCCCCGGGACAGGACTCCTACGAGCAGTACTTC. Translation gives CASSSPGQDSYEQYF.

V usage is TRBV18 and J usage is TRBJ1-1; no firm D call. The CDR3 runs 15 residues. CDR1 is KGHSH, CDR2 LQKENI, per germline. V shed 1 base and J shed 3 bases, with 12 bases lying between them. Here the CDR3 reads CASSPQQGRYTEAFF. CDR3 nucleotide sequence: TGTGCCAGCTCACCACAACAAGGAAGGTACACTGAAGCTTTCTTT. Supplemented by reference TRBV18 and TRBJ1-1, the full variable domain reads NAGVMQNPRHLVRRRGQEARLRCSPMKGHSHVYWYRQLPEEGLKFMVYLQKENIIDESGMPKERFSAEFPKEGPSILRIQQVVRGDSAAYFCASSPQQGRYTEAFFGQGTRLTVV.

This clonotype was seen repeatedly, ten times or more. J is TRBJ2-7 and V is TRBV29-1; 7 positions match TRBD2. J lost 5 bases, V lost 3 bases, and 7 bases had no gene match. Germline CDR1 and CDR2: SQVTM and ANQGSEA. The CDR3 has 13 amino acids. The CDR3 sequence is CSVEVAGADEQYF. CDR3 bases: TGCAGCGTTGAGGTCGCGGGAGCGGACGAGCAGTACTTC.

This clonotype has ten or more counts. The V call is TRBV12-3 or TRBV12-4, the J call TRBJ1-3, with D unresolved. The CDR3 sequence is 14 residues long. Trimming pared 6 bases from V and 2 bases from J, leaving 11 bases between. The CDR3 sequence: CASRDVLAGNTIYF. CDR3 DNA sequence: TGTGCCAGCAGGGACGTTTTGGCTGGAAACACCATATATTTT.

This clonotype was picked up many times. The chain combines TRBV20-1 with TRBJ2-7, with a possible D match to TRBD1 (6 bases). Looked up from germline, CDR1 is DFQATT and CDR2 is SNEGSKA (reference sequence). The ends were cut back, 5 bases at V and 1 base at J, with 12 bases in the middle. CDR3 length: 13 residues. Here the CDR3 DNA reads TGCAGTGCTTCCCGGGACACTTCCTACGAGCAGTACTTC. Its protein is CSASRDTSYEQYF.

This clonotype was seen only a few times. This chain links TRBV2 with TRBJ2-7; D is undetermined. The CDR3 runs to 13 residues. Germline CDR1 SNHLY, CDR2 FYNNEI. V was shortened by 8 bases and J by 7 bases, with 18 bases between the two germline ends. CDR3 sequence reads: CASDEPSTKEQYF. CDR3 in DNA: TGTGCCAGCGACGAACCATCGACGAAGGAGCAGTACTTC.

There are many counts of this clonotype. This sequence joins TRBV7-2 and TRBJ1-6, with D possibly TRBD1 on 6 matching bases. This CDR3 has 16 amino acids. V was clipped by 3 bases and J by 7 bases, with 16 bases between them. Germline-derived CDR1 and CDR2 are SGHTA and FQGNSA. The chain's CDR3 is CASSFFPGVGNSPLHF. CDR3 DNA sequence: TGTGCCAGCAGCTTTTTCCCAGGGGTGGGGAATTCACCCCTCCACTTT.

This clonotype was seen many times. V gene TRBV7-2 combines with J gene TRBJ1-2; D might be TRBD1 (6 bases). Germline CDR1 SGHTA, CDR2 FQGNSA. Trimming took off 5 bases at V and 3 bases at J, with 13 bases between the two ends. CDR3 size: 14 residues. CDR3 protein: CASSIDRTYYGYTF. The CDR3 DNA is TGTGCCAGCAGCATAGACAGGACTTACTATGGCTACACCTTC.

This clonotype was seen repeatedly, ten times or more. This sequence joins TRBV10-3 and TRBJ1-1; D perhaps matches TRBD1 (5 bases). The CDR3 has 13 residues. The germline V and J ends were trimmed by 9 bases and 5 bases, with 16 bases remaining between them. From germline, CDR1 is ENHRY and CDR2 SYGVKD. The CDR3 spells CAMGVGRGTEAFF. CDR3 nucleotide sequence: TGTGCCATGGGGGTGGGGCGCGGGACTGAAGCTTTCTTT.

This clonotype has ten or more counts. This sequence joins TRBV25-1 and TRBJ2-2; 9 bases are shared with TRBD1. The CDR3 runs to 16 residues. J was trimmed by 6 bases and V by 4 bases; bases with no gene match: 9. Germline V CDR1 and CDR2: MGHDK, SYGVNS. The CDR3 sequence is CASSGVPGQGSGELFF. CDR3 nucleotides: TGTGCCAGCAGTGGAGTTCCCGGACAGGGGTCCGGGGAGCTGTTTTTT.